This is a list of T cell receptor beta chains from one sample in a study of CD8+ T cells in alopecia areata. TCRdb keeps only in-frame clones here, not all; method: immunoSEQ multiplex PCR. The sample has approximately 210,000 clones, 60% seen once. This specimen was CD4+ T cells sorted from blood, taken at week 24, from a patient treated with tofacitinib. All receptors come from a human donor with alopecia areata. The CDR3 runs from the conserved cysteine through the conserved F or W. D genes are given only for firm matches. Clone size is not always given. Where it is, it says once, few, many or a class for expanded clones.

>-|TRBJ2-4|-|TRBV7-8
TGTGCCAGCAGCTTAACTCCCCTTGCCAAAAACATTCAGTACTTC
CASSLTPLAKNIQYF
>-|TRBJ1-2|-|TRBV6-5
TGTGCCAGCAGTTACTCGGCTGCAGGCCCCTATGGCTACACCTTC
CASSYSAAGPYGYTF
>-|TRBJ1-1|-|TRBV9
TGTGCCAGCAGCGTAGTTTCGGGGGACACTGAAGCTTTCTTT
CASSVVSGDTEAFF
>-|TRBJ2-2|-|TRBV20-1
TGCAGTGCTGCGGGCCTCGGGGAGCTGTTTTTT
CSAAGLGELFF
>-|TRBJ2-2|-|TRBV6-6
TGTGCCATCAGAGACAGGACGGATCCGAACACCGGGGAGCTGTTTTTT
CAIRDRTDPNTGELFF
>-|TRBJ1-2|-|TRBV4-3
TGCGCCAGCAGCCAAGATCGAGGGGCAGAGGCTTGGGGCTACACCTTC
CASSQDRGAEAWGYTF
>-|TRBJ2-7|-|TRBV28
TGTGCCAGCAGTTTATTGGCCAGGCGGAACGAGCAGTACTTC
CASSLLARRNEQYF
>-|TRBJ1-2|-|TRBV11-1
TGTGCCAGCAGCGGGGGTGACTATGGCTACACCTTC
CASSGGDYGYTF
>-|TRBJ2-5|-|TRBV2
TGTGCCAGCATTTCCGGGCCGGGGAAAGAGACCCAGTACTTC
CASISGPGKETQYF
>-|TRBJ2-5|TRBD1|TRBV5-6
TGTGCCAGCAGCCGGGACAGATCGGAGACCCAGTACTTC
CASSRDRSETQYF
>few|TRBJ1-1|-|TRBV6-6
TGTGCCAGCACCTCGGGGGCCCAGAACACTGAAGCTTTCTTT
CASTSGAQNTEAFF
>-|TRBJ2-7|-|TRBV15
TGTGCCACCAGCAGAGATATCCTGCACGAGCAGTACTTC
CATSRDILHEQYF
>few|TRBJ1-2|TRBD1|TRBV11-3
TGTGCCAGCATCAAGACAGGGATAGTTCATGGCTACACCTTC
CASIKTGIVHGYTF
>-|TRBJ1-1|-|TRBV6-1
TGTGCCAGCAGTGGGTTCTTTGAGGGGTTCGACACTGAAGCTTTCTTT
CASSGFFEGFDTEAFF
>-|TRBJ1-1|-|TRBV29-1
TGCAGCGCTGGGAGGGGGGAAGCTTTCTTT
CSAGRGEAFF
>-|TRBJ2-5|TRBD1|TRBV4-3
TGCGCCAGCAGCCAAGAGGCAGGGGGAGAGACCCAGTACTTC
CASSQEAGGETQYF
>few|TRBJ1-5|TRBD1|TRBV19
TGTGCCAGTAGTACCCGGGACAGGGGGCTATATCAGCCCCAGCATTTT
CASSTRDRGLYQPQHF
>-|TRBJ1-6|TRBD1|TRBV29-1
TGCAGCGTTGAGACAGGGGTCGACTCACCCCTCCACTTT
CSVETGVDSPLHF
>-|TRBJ2-7|-|TRBV25-1
TGTGCCAGCAGTGCCTCACAGCCGTACGAGCAGTACTTC
CASSASQPYEQYF
>once|TRBJ2-1|TRBD2|TRBV6-5
TGTGCCAGCAGTTATTTGGCTAGCGGGGGAAATGAGCAGTTCTTC
CASSYLASGGNEQFF
>-|TRBJ2-1|TRBD2|TRBV7-9
TGTGCCAGCAGCCCCACGGGACTAGCGGGGAGACTGATTCAGTTCTTC
CASSPTGLAGRLIQFF
>-|TRBJ2-7|-|TRBV7-2
TGTGCCAGCAGCTTAACACCGGGGCTCCGGCCCGAGCAGTACTTC
CASSLTPGLRPEQYF
>few|TRBJ1-1|-|TRBV19
TGTGCCAGTAGTATCCCTGGACAGCGTGAAGCTTTCTTT
CASSIPGQREAFF
>-|TRBJ2-2|TRBD2|TRBV15
TGTGCCACCAATAGCGGGGGGCCCCACACCGGGGAGCTGTTTTTT
CATNSGGPHTGELFF
>-|TRBJ2-1|TRBD2|TRBV5-1
TGCGCCAGCAGCCGGGAGGGGTTCGTAAATGAGCAGTTCTTC
CASSREGFVNEQFF
>-|TRBJ1-2|-|TRBV5-1
TGCGCCAGCAGCTCGGGAGACTATGGCTACACCTTC
CASSSGDYGYTF